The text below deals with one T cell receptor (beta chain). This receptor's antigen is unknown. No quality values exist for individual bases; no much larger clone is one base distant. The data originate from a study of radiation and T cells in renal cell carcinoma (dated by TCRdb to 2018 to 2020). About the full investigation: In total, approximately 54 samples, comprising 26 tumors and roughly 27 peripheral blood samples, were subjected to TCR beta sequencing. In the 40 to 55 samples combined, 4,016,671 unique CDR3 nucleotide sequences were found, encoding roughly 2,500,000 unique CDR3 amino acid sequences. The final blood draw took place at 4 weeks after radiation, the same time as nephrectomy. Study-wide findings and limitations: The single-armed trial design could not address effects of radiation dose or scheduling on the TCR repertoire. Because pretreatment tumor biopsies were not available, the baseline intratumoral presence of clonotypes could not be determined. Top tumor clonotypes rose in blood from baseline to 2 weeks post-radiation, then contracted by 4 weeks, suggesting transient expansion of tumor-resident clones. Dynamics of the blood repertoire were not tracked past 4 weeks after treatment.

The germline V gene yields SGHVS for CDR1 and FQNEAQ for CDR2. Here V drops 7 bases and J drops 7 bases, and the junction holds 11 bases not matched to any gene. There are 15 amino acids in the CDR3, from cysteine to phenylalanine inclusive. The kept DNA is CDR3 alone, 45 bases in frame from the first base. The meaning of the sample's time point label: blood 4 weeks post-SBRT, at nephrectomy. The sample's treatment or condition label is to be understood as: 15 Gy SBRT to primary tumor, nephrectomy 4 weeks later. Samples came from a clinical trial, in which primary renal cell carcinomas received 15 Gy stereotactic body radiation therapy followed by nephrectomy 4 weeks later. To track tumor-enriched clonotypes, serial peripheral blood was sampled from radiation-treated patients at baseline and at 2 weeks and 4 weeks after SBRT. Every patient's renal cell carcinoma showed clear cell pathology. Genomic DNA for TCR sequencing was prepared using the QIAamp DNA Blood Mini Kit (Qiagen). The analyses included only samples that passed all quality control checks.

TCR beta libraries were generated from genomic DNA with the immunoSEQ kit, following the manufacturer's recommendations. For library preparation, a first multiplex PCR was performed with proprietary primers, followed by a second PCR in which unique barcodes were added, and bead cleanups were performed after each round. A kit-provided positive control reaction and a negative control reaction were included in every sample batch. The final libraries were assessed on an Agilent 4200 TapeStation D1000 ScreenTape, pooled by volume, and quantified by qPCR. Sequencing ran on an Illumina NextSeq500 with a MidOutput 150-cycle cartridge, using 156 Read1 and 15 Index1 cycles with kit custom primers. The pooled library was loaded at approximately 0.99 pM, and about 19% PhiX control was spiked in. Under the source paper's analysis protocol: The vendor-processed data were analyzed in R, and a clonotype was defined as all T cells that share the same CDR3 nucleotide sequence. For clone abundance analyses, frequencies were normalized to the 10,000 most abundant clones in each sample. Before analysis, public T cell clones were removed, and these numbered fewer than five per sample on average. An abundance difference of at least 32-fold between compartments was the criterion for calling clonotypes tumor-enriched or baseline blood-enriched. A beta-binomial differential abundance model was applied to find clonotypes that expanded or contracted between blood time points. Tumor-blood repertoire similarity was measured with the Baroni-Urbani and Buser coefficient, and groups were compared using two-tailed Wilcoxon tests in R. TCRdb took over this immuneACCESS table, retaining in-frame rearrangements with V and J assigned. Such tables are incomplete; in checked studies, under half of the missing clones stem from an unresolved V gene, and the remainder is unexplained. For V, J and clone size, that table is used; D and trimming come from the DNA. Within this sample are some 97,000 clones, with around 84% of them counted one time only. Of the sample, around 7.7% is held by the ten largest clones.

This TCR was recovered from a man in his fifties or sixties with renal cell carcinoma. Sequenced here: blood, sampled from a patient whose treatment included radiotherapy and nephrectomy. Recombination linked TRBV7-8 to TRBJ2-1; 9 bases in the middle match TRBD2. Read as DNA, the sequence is TGTGCCAGCACCACGGGGACTAGCTTTCTTAATGAGCAGTTCTTC. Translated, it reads CASTTGTSFLNEQFF.